A selection of T cell receptor beta chains follows, all from one sample in a study of blood T cell repertoires in COVID-19. Sequencing used immunoSEQ multiplex PCR; TCRdb keeps in-frame clones, though not all of them. The data contain tens of thousands of clones, roughly 79% of them seen just once; the ten biggest clones take up around 5.3%. The sequencing input was peripheral blood. The receptors derive from a woman aged 60 to 75 with acute or convalescent COVID-19. CDR3s include the opening cysteine and the closing phenylalanine or tryptophan. A D gene is named only where the DNA matches it firmly. A clone size is listed for some rows: how often the clone was seen (once, few, many), or a class if it is expanded.

D gene: TRBD1; clone size: NA; J gene: TRBJ1-2; CDR3 length: 17; V gene: TRBV4-1; CDR3 protein: CASSQSGQGATNYGYTF; CDR3 DNA: TGCGCCAGCAGCCAATCGGGACAGGGGGCCACTAACTATGGCTACACCTTC
D gene: TRBD1; clone size: NA; J gene: TRBJ2-5; CDR3 length: 15; V gene: TRBV5-1; CDR3 protein: CASSTGDRPKETQYF; CDR3 DNA: TGCGCCAGCAGCACGGGGGACAGGCCAAAAGAGACCCAGTACTTC
D gene: TRBD2; clone size: NA; J gene: TRBJ2-5; CDR3 length: 12; V gene: TRBV2; CDR3 protein: CASMPGGETQYF; CDR3 DNA: TGTGCCAGCATGCCGGGGGGGGAGACCCAGTACTTC
D gene: NA; clone size: NA; J gene: TRBJ2-1; CDR3 length: 14; V gene: TRBV18; CDR3 protein: CASSVQGRNNEQFF; CDR3 DNA: TGTGCCAGCTCAGTACAGGGTCGCAACAATGAGCAGTTCTTC
D gene: TRBD2; clone size: once; J gene: TRBJ2-1; CDR3 length: 17; V gene: TRBV4-1; CDR3 protein: CASSQQSLAGGQNEQFF; CDR3 DNA: TGCGCCAGCAGCCAGCAATCCTTAGCGGGAGGGCAAAATGAGCAGTTCTTC
D gene: NA; clone size: NA; J gene: TRBJ1-2; CDR3 length: 12; V gene: TRBV2; CDR3 protein: CAGQGFGYGYTF; CDR3 DNA: TGTGCCGGTCAGGGTTTTGGCTATGGCTACACCTTC
D gene: NA; clone size: NA; J gene: TRBJ1-2; CDR3 length: 14; V gene: TRBV11-2; CDR3 protein: CASSLERQGHGYTF; CDR3 DNA: TGTGCCAGCAGCTTAGAACGGCAGGGTCATGGCTACACCTTC
D gene: TRBD2; clone size: NA; J gene: TRBJ2-3; CDR3 length: 18; V gene: TRBV5-1; CDR3 protein: CASSLGEGWRTSTDTQYF; CDR3 DNA: TGCGCCAGCAGCCTGGGGGAGGGCTGGAGGACTAGCACAGATACGCAGTATTTT
D gene: NA; clone size: NA; J gene: TRBJ2-1; CDR3 length: 16; V gene: TRBV9; CDR3 protein: CASSVEGLEIYNEQFF; CDR3 DNA: TGTGCCAGCAGCGTAGAGGGGCTGGAGATCTACAATGAGCAGTTCTTC
D gene: NA; clone size: NA; J gene: TRBJ2-7; CDR3 length: 12; V gene: TRBV11-1; CDR3 protein: CASSSGDYEQYF; CDR3 DNA: TGTGCCAGCAGCTCCGGGGACTACGAGCAGTACTTC
D gene: TRBD1; clone size: NA; J gene: TRBJ2-7; CDR3 length: 15; V gene: TRBV11-3; CDR3 protein: CASSLGTGGSYEQYF; CDR3 DNA: TGTGCCAGCAGCTTAGGGACAGGGGGCTCCTACGAGCAGTACTTC
D gene: NA; clone size: NA; J gene: TRBJ1-2; CDR3 length: 13; V gene: TRBV3-1/TRBV3-2; CDR3 protein: CASSQGPVYGYTF; CDR3 DNA: TGTGCCAGCAGCCAAGGGCCCGTCTATGGCTACACCTTC
D gene: NA; clone size: NA; J gene: TRBJ2-5; CDR3 length: 12; V gene: TRBV28; CDR3 protein: CASTPRGMTQYF; CDR3 DNA: TGTGCCAGCACCCCGCGAGGGATGACCCAGTACTTC
D gene: TRBD1; clone size: NA; J gene: TRBJ1-3; CDR3 length: 16; V gene: TRBV9; CDR3 protein: CASSASQGALVNTIYF; CDR3 DNA: TGTGCCAGCAGCGCCTCTCAGGGGGCACTCGTAAACACCATATATTTT
D gene: TRBD1; clone size: NA; J gene: TRBJ2-7; CDR3 length: 13; V gene: TRBV27; CDR3 protein: CASRDRGSYEQYF; CDR3 DNA: TGTGCCAGCAGGGACAGGGGTTCCTACGAGCAGTACTTC
D gene: TRBD2; clone size: NA; J gene: TRBJ2-7; CDR3 length: 15; V gene: TRBV30; CDR3 protein: CAWSKRSSGIYEQYF; CDR3 DNA: TGTGCCTGGAGTAAAAGGTCTAGCGGGATTTACGAGCAGTACTTC
D gene: NA; clone size: NA; J gene: TRBJ1-4; CDR3 length: 15; V gene: TRBV5-1; CDR3 protein: CASSPQGAQNEKLFF; CDR3 DNA: TGCGCCAGCAGCCCGCAAGGGGCCCAGAATGAAAAACTGTTTTTT
D gene: NA; clone size: NA; J gene: TRBJ1-5; CDR3 length: 14; V gene: TRBV24-1; CDR3 protein: CATSGSEGSQPQHF; CDR3 DNA: TGTGCCACCAGTGGTAGTGAAGGGAGTCAGCCCCAGCATTTT
D gene: NA; clone size: NA; J gene: TRBJ1-2; CDR3 length: 15; V gene: TRBV14; CDR3 protein: CASSQDWAGVDGYTF; CDR3 DNA: TGTGCCAGCAGCCAAGATTGGGCAGGGGTTGATGGCTACACCTTC
D gene: TRBD1; clone size: NA; J gene: TRBJ1-1; CDR3 length: 14; V gene: TRBV19; CDR3 protein: CASSRQGRGTEAFF; CDR3 DNA: TGTGCCAGTAGTAGACAGGGTAGGGGGACTGAAGCTTTCTTT
D gene: NA; clone size: NA; J gene: TRBJ1-1; CDR3 length: 13; V gene: TRBV2; CDR3 protein: CASTPEGRTEAFF; CDR3 DNA: TGTGCCAGCACCCCCGAGGGAAGGACTGAAGCTTTCTTT
D gene: NA; clone size: NA; J gene: TRBJ2-7; CDR3 length: 12; V gene: TRBV10-2; CDR3 protein: CASSDSSYEQYF; CDR3 DNA: TGCGCCAGCAGTGATAGCTCCTACGAGCAGTACTTC
D gene: TRBD1; clone size: NA; J gene: TRBJ1-1; CDR3 length: 16; V gene: TRBV29-1; CDR3 protein: CSVPREGGLSRTEAFF; CDR3 DNA: TGCAGCGTTCCGAGGGAAGGGGGCCTAAGTCGCACTGAAGCTTTCTTT
D gene: TRBD2; clone size: NA; J gene: TRBJ2-3; CDR3 length: 17; V gene: TRBV19; CDR3 protein: CASSIDPLAGGRGTQYF; CDR3 DNA: TGTGCCAGTAGTATAGATCCCCTAGCGGGGGGGCGGGGCACGCAGTATTTT
D gene: TRBD1; clone size: NA; J gene: TRBJ1-6; CDR3 length: 15; V gene: TRBV18; CDR3 protein: CASSEDRGPNSPLHF; CDR3 DNA: TGTGCCAGCTCAGAAGACAGGGGGCCGAATTCACCCCTCCACTTT
D gene: NA; clone size: NA; J gene: TRBJ2-1; CDR3 length: 14; V gene: TRBV5-1; CDR3 protein: CASSPPGQRGEQFF; CDR3 DNA: TGCGCCAGCAGCCCTCCGGGACAAAGGGGTGAGCAGTTCTTC
D gene: TRBD1; clone size: NA; J gene: TRBJ2-7; CDR3 length: 15; V gene: TRBV6-5; CDR3 protein: CASSYSGQGAYEQYF; CDR3 DNA: TGTGCCAGCAGTTACTCAGGACAGGGTGCCTACGAGCAGTACTTC
D gene: NA; clone size: NA; J gene: TRBJ1-5; CDR3 length: 13; V gene: TRBV14; CDR3 protein: CASSLRGNQPQHF; CDR3 DNA: TGTGCCAGCAGCCTCCGGGGCAATCAGCCCCAGCATTTT
D gene: NA; clone size: NA; J gene: TRBJ1-5; CDR3 length: 14; V gene: TRBV2; CDR3 protein: CASSPRGNNQPQHF; CDR3 DNA: TGTGCCAGCAGTCCTCGGGGGAACAATCAGCCCCAGCATTTT
D gene: TRBD2; clone size: NA; J gene: TRBJ2-3; CDR3 length: 15; V gene: TRBV5-6; CDR3 protein: CASGGTSGNTDTQYF; CDR3 DNA: TGTGCCAGCGGGGGTACTAGCGGTAACACAGATACGCAGTATTTT
D gene: TRBD1; clone size: NA; J gene: TRBJ1-2; CDR3 length: 15; V gene: TRBV9; CDR3 protein: CASSVTGGEGYGYTF; CDR3 DNA: TGTGCCAGCAGCGTTACAGGGGGCGAAGGCTATGGCTACACCTTC
D gene: NA; clone size: NA; J gene: TRBJ2-3; CDR3 length: 14; V gene: TRBV29-1; CDR3 protein: CSVAGVRETDTQYF; CDR3 DNA: TGCAGCGTTGCAGGGGTTAGAGAGACAGATACGCAGTATTTT
D gene: NA; clone size: NA; J gene: TRBJ1-1; CDR3 length: 14; V gene: TRBV7-2; CDR3 protein: CASSLVGGDTEAFF; CDR3 DNA: TGTGCCAGCAGCTTAGTTGGGGGCGACACTGAAGCTTTCTTT
D gene: NA; clone size: NA; J gene: TRBJ1-3; CDR3 length: 12; V gene: TRBV30; CDR3 protein: CALGRAGNTIYF; CDR3 DNA: TGTGCCTTAGGTCGGGCTGGAAACACCATATATTTT
D gene: TRBD2; clone size: NA; J gene: TRBJ2-1; CDR3 length: 15; V gene: TRBV5-4; CDR3 protein: CASTGRREGRNEQFF; CDR3 DNA: TGTGCCAGCACGGGGCGGCGGGAGGGTCGAAATGAGCAGTTCTTC
D gene: NA; clone size: NA; J gene: TRBJ2-7; CDR3 length: 15; V gene: TRBV27; CDR3 protein: CASSPGQSSSYEQYF; CDR3 DNA: TGTGCCAGCAGCCCTGGACAGTCGAGCTCCTACGAGCAGTACTTC
D gene: TRBD1; clone size: NA; J gene: TRBJ1-6; CDR3 length: 15; V gene: TRBV19; CDR3 protein: CASSIKEGANSPLHF; CDR3 DNA: TGTGCCAGTAGTATTAAAGAGGGGGCAAACTCACCCCTCCACTTT
D gene: TRBD2; clone size: NA; J gene: TRBJ2-2; CDR3 length: 13; V gene: TRBV7-9; CDR3 protein: CASSQGLAGELFF; CDR3 DNA: TGTGCCAGCAGCCAGGGACTAGCCGGGGAGCTGTTTTTT
D gene: NA; clone size: NA; J gene: TRBJ1-5; CDR3 length: 12; V gene: TRBV16; CDR3 protein: CASSQSAQPQHF; CDR3 DNA: TGTGCCAGCAGCCAATCGGCTCAGCCCCAGCATTTT
D gene: NA; clone size: NA; J gene: TRBJ1-1; CDR3 length: 15; V gene: TRBV6-5; CDR3 protein: CASSYKAGMNTEAFF; CDR3 DNA: TGTGCCAGCAGTTACAAAGCGGGTATGAACACTGAAGCTTTCTTT
D gene: TRBD1; clone size: once; J gene: TRBJ2-1; CDR3 length: 16; V gene: TRBV28; CDR3 protein: CASSPFGQGSYNEQFF; CDR3 DNA: TGTGCCAGCAGTCCGTTCGGACAGGGGTCCTACAATGAGCAGTTCTTC